Presented here are 15 T cell receptor beta chains from one specimen sequenced in a study of blood T cell repertoires in COVID-19 (dated by TCRdb to the early 2020s). Libraries were built with the immunoSEQ multiplex PCR assay. In TCRdb, the immuneACCESS table is reduced to in-frame sequences with V and J assigned. These tables do not hold every clone; where another copy was compared, an unresolved V gene accounts for under half, and the others remain unexplained. A total of about 130,000 clones appear in this sample, more than 80% of them only once. Clones ranked in the top ten supply around 3% of the sample. The source material was peripheral blood. The receptors derive from a woman of 80 years or more with COVID-19, enrolled during active disease.

This clone occurred once. V is TRBV27 and J is TRBJ2-1, with TRBD1 matching over 9 bases. The CDR3 has 14 residues. Germline V gives CDR1 MNHEY, CDR2 SMNVEV (reference sequence). V trimming: 8 bases; J trimming: 5 bases; junction bases outside the gene matches: 7. The CDR3 protein is CASVGTGSNNEQFF. The DNA of the CDR3 is TGTGCCAGCGTCGGGACAGGGAGCAACAATGAGCAGTTCTTC.

The chain employs TRBV5-1 and TRBJ2-1; a possible D gene is TRBD2 (6 bases). CDR1 and CDR2 (germline): SGHRS, YFSETQ. CDR3 size: 14 residues. Between the trimmed V and J ends, which lost 0 bases and 15 bases, there was a span of 19 bases. CDR3 bases: TGCGCCAGCAGCTTGGCTATTGGACTAACCCTCCCGTTCTTC. It encodes CASSLAIGLTLPFF.

V is TRBV28 and J is TRBJ1-4; D unresolved. Germline V gives CDR1 MDHEN, CDR2 SYDVKM. The CDR3 totals 11 residues. V shed 6 bases and J shed 13 bases, with 12 bases lying between them. DNA of the CDR3: TGTGCCAGCAGCCAGACTGTCGGACTGTTTTTT. This encodes CASSQTVGLFF.

The chain has TRBV29-1 and TRBJ2-2; 13 positions match TRBD2. Per the germline V gene, CDR1 is SQVTM and CDR2 is ANQGSEA. V was clipped by 5 bases and J by 6 bases; unmatched bases: 12. The CDR3 is 17 amino acids. The CDR3 DNA is TGCAGCGTTACCGGGACTAGCGGGATGGGTTTTTCCGGGGAGCTGTTTTTT. Translated, it gives CSVTGTSGMGFSGELFF.

This clone was detected ten times or more. The V call is TRBV5-1, the J call TRBJ2-4; D perhaps matches TRBD1 (5 bases). Trimming removed 4 bases from V and 0 bases from J, with 11 bases in between. Germline V gene data show CDR1 as SGHRS and CDR2 as YFSETQ. The CDR3 is 15 residues long. The CDR3 region is CASSPGRLAKNIQYF. CDR3 bases: TGCGCCAGCAGCCCAGGGCGTTTAGCCAAAAACATTCAGTACTTC.

This clone turned up a few times. The chain uses TRBV14 and TRBJ1-6; possible D gene TRBD1, 5 bases. Trimming removed 6 bases at V and 6 bases at J, with 15 bases between. The CDR3 has 15 amino acids. Per germline, CDR1 SGHDN and CDR2 FVKESK. CDR3 region: CASSRTDTGNSPLHF. The CDR3 nucleotides read TGTGCCAGCAGTCGGACGGACACGGGTAATTCACCCCTCCACTTT.

The V call is TRBV6-2 or TRBV6-3, the J call TRBJ1-1; TRBD1 might be the D (5 bases). Germline loops: CDR1 MNHEY, CDR2 SVGEGT. The CDR3 runs 16 residues. V lost 2 bases, J lost 4 bases, and 17 bases lay in between. CDR3 nucleotides: TGTGCCAGCAGTTACCGACCAGGGAAAGGGCGCACTGAAGCTTTCTTT. Amino acid sequence: CASSYRPGKGRTEAFF.

This chain connects TRBV12-3 or TRBV12-4 to TRBJ1-1; TRBD1 agrees at 7 bases. The CDR3 sequence is 13 residues long. J gave up 6 bases and V 8 bases, and 9 bases lay outside the gene matches. The CDR3 here is CASGRQGGAEAFF. CDR3 bases: TGTGCCAGCGGACGACAGGGAGGCGCTGAAGCTTTCTTT.

The J gene is TRBJ2-1, the V gene TRBV15, with D possibly TRBD2 on 7 matching bases. The CDR3 consists of 15 residues. The ends were cut back, 0 bases at V and 10 bases at J, with 16 bases in the middle. The germline CDR1 and CDR2 sequences are LNHNV and YYDKDF (reference sequence). The CDR3: CATSRELGGPGEQFF. The CDR3 DNA reads as TGTGCCACCAGCAGAGAACTGGGGGGGCCAGGGGAGCAGTTCTTC.

This clone was counted once. The chain couples TRBV4-3 to TRBJ2-1; tentatively, D is TRBD2 (5 bases). The CDR3 sequence is 17 residues long. Trimming removed 0 bases from V and 4 bases from J, with 16 bases in between. CDR1 and CDR2 (germline): LGHNA, YSLEER. CDR3 sequence reads: CASSQDLRADYYNEQFF. As DNA, the CDR3 is TGCGCCAGCAGCCAAGATCTGCGGGCCGACTATTACAATGAGCAGTTCTTC.

In its sample, this clone was seen a few times. V gene TRBV3-1 (or the pseudogene TRBV3-2) combines with J gene TRBJ2-7; D is ambiguous. V was pared by 3 bases and J by 5 bases, with 5 bases between. CDR3 length: 11 residues. Looked up from germline, CDR1 is LGHDT and CDR2 is YNNKEL (reference sequence). CDR3 sequence (DNA): TGTGCCAGCAGCCATGTAAACGAGCAGTACTTC. Protein: CASSHVNEQYF.

V gene TRBV6-5 combines with J gene TRBJ2-5; TRBD1 aligns across 9 bases. This CDR3 comprises 15 residues. Germline assignment: CDR1 MNHEY and CDR2 SVGAGI. V dropped 5 bases and J dropped 2; count of bases not matched to a gene: 6. The CDR3 reads CASSRDRVGQETQYF. DNA of the CDR3: TGTGCCAGCAGTCGGGACAGGGTGGGACAAGAGACCCAGTACTTC.

The chain recombines TRBV18 with TRBJ2-1; unclear D gene. This CDR3 region has 16 residues. Germline CDR1 reads KGHSH; CDR2 reads LQKENI. Between the trimmed V and J ends, which lost 3 bases and 0 bases, there was a span of 12 bases. CDR3 nucleotides: TGTGCCAGCTCACCTAGTATTGCTGGCTCCTACAATGAGCAGTTCTTC. Its protein is CASSPSIAGSYNEQFF.

This chain connects TRBV6-1 to TRBJ2-5; D remains unclear. V dropped 2 bases and J dropped 1 base, with 11 bases sitting between them. Germline CDR1 is MNHNS and CDR2 is SASEGT. This CDR3 contains 15 residues. CDR3 nucleotides: TGTGCCAGCAGTGAATCCCTAGGTGCCCAAGAGACCCAGTACTTC. Residues: CASSESLGAQETQYF.

The chain links TRBV20-1 to TRBJ1-4; the D gene is possibly TRBD1 (5 bases). CDR1 is DFQATT and CDR2 is SNEGSKA in the germline V gene (reference sequence). CDR3 size: 11 residues. The V and J ends lost 4 bases and 6 bases respectively, with 6 bases between them. CDR3 sequence: CSATGDEKLFF. In DNA, the CDR3 is TGCAGTGCTACGGGGGATGAAAAACTGTTTTTT.